The rows below give T cell receptor beta chains drawn from one sample of a study of CXCR3-negative and CXCR3-positive naive CD8 T cells. TCRdb reworked the 5' RACE reads into one entry per CDR3 protein, no DNA. The sample totals 80,000 to 100,000 distinct CDR3 sequences; its top ten clones hold less than 0.85%. The sequenced sample was naive CXCR3+ CD8+ T cells from blood. These receptors originate from a human donor in good health. Some clones in this sample may be carry-over from other donors' samples. Both conserved end residues are part of each CDR3.

v_gene	j_gene	CDR3aa
TRBV10-3	TRBJ2-1	CATKSGTGTYNEQFF
TRBV28	TRBJ1-5	CASSLVEGAYSNQPQHF
TRBV7-9	TRBJ2-7	CASSPPGTRKPYEQYF
TRBV7-9	TRBJ1-6	CASSLGDDRAEDSPLHF
TRBV6-5	TRBJ2-7	CASTLTMGGAYEQYF
TRBV30	TRBJ1-5	CAWSSPMAGIQPQHF
TRBV19	TRBJ1-5	CASSLPAGSYSNQPQHF
TRBV6-5	TRBJ2-2	CASSYSANLNTGELFF
TRBV6-6	TRBJ2-7	CASATWGASYEQYF
TRBV12-3/TRBV12-4	TRBJ2-3	CASNFGTGNTDTQYF
TRBV20-1	TRBJ1-2	CSAMEGRAYGYTF
TRBV4-1	TRBJ1-2	CASSQDPGTALGYTF
TRBV5-1	TRBJ2-7	CASSLVASYEQYF
TRBV12-3/TRBV12-4	TRBJ1-4	CASSTGLGEKLFF
TRBV27	TRBJ2-7	CASSTPDRRYEQYF
TRBV27	TRBJ2-3	CASSFGTAPGDTQYF
TRBV7-8	TRBJ2-3	CASSDSTDTQYF
TRBV12-3/TRBV12-4	TRBJ2-5	CASSLAGGRGETQYF
TRBV14	TRBJ2-3	CASSQGWGPHTDTQYF
TRBV5-6	TRBJ2-1	CASSPWTGEVGDNEQFF
TRBV20-1	TRBJ2-7	CSASRGAVFPYEQYF
TRBV6-5	TRBJ2-5	CASSYSNWVYGGAGETQYF
TRBV5-1	TRBJ2-5	CASSFWWGTQETQYF
TRBV7-9	TRBJ1-1	CASSLEGQMNTEAFF
TRBV24-1	TRBJ1-1	CATSDIRGLTEAFF
TRBV29-1	TRBJ1-2	CSVDSGSQYGYTF
TRBV27	TRBJ2-7	CASSLRRYYEQYF
TRBV6-2/TRBV6-3	TRBJ2-2	CASSYSFCVGGVTGELFF
TRBV23-1	TRBJ1-1	CASSQGSTRTEAFF
TRBV29-1	TRBJ1-1	CSVDRGTEAFF
TRBV3-1	TRBJ2-1	CASSITTGINEQFF
TRBV20-1	TRBJ1-1	CSAHPSGDYTEAFF
TRBV29-1	TRBJ2-7	CSVEDPQGRDPYEQYF
TRBV19	TRBJ2-7	CASALRDSYEQYF
TRBV7-9	TRBJ2-3	CASSDRTKEYTQYF
TRBV6-6	TRBJ2-7	CASSYQGIQYEQYF
TRBV20-1	TRBJ2-1	CSARTGVGEQFF
TRBV7-6	TRBJ2-5	CASSPPEGASETQYF
TRBV5-1	TRBJ2-2	CASSLGTGEDTGELFF
TRBV6-5	TRBJ2-1	CASSSGGSNEQFF
TRBV5-5	TRBJ2-3	CASTFGTGETTDTQYF
TRBV28	TRBJ2-2	CASSLWTSHTGELFF
TRBV20-1	TRBJ1-4	CSARVLDRDEKLFF
TRBV20-1	TRBJ1-1	CSAGLERGTEAFF
TRBV25-1	TRBJ1-5	CASSEGPNKHF
TRBV25-1	TRBJ1-6	CASSGTGEAYNSPLHF
TRBV28	TRBJ1-6	CASSFGRGRSYNSPLHF
TRBV7-2	TRBJ2-3	CASSLVGQREITDTQYF
TRBV6-6	TRBJ2-7	CASSYAPRPGTGQDEQYF
TRBV28	TRBJ1-4	CASSVDRGATNEKLFF
TRBV6-2/TRBV6-3	TRBJ2-4	CASSLPGGSSQNIQYF
TRBV20-1	TRBJ2-1	CSAPVAEGSYNEQFF
TRBV5-1	TRBJ2-7	CASSWGQGSLYEQYF
TRBV6-6	TRBJ1-1	CASGEGGEAFF
TRBV23-1	TRBJ2-1	CASSQSDKGKGDYNEQFF
TRBV6-2/TRBV6-3	TRBJ2-3	CASSLTSGGADTQYF
TRBV18	TRBJ1-1	CAGASGQVNTEAFF
TRBV6-5	TRBJ2-7	CASSYSSGQGDYEQYF
TRBV6-5	TRBJ2-7	CASRLETASYEQYF